What follows are 3 T cell receptor beta chains derived from one specimen sequenced in a study of blood T cells in healthy people across ages. The second PCR ran about 6 to 11 cycles with a sample-barcoded 5' primer and J-beta primers. TCRdb recomputed calls from the 5' RACE reads with MiXCR, one row per CDR3 protein. The table has 1.2 million to 1.5 million distinct CDR3 sequences, approximately 63% seen once. The sequenced sample consisted of blood. The receptors originated from a man aged 18 to 29 in good health.

This clonotype has a handful of counts. V is TRBV20-1 and J is TRBJ2-5; 9 bases are shared with TRBD2. CDR3 length equals 14 residues. V lost 3 bases, J lost 2 bases, and 4 bases stayed unmatched. CDR1 and CDR2 from the germline V gene are DFQATT and SNEGSKA (reference sequence). The CDR3 loop is CSARVLAGQETQYF. In DNA form, the CDR3 reads TGCAGTGCTAGGGTCCTAGCGGGGCAAGAGACCCAGTACTTC.

The genes are TRBV28 and TRBJ2-7; D perhaps matches TRBD1 (6 bases). With 3 bases removed from V and 2 bases from J, the gap between germline ends came to 14 bases. Looked up from germline, CDR1 is MDHEN and CDR2 is SYDVKM. This CDR3 spans 15 amino acids. The CDR3: CASSFKGQGPYEQYF. As DNA, the CDR3 is TGTGCCAGCAGTTTTAAGGGGCAGGGGCCCTACGAGCAGTACTTC.

V usage is TRBV4-1 and J usage is TRBJ1-1; D perhaps matches TRBD1 (6 bases). V was pared by 0 bases and J by 1 base, with 12 bases between. CDR1 is MGHRA, CDR2 YSYEKL, per germline. The CDR3 extends over 16 amino acids. The CDR3 region is CASSQDFLGANTEAFF. Here the CDR3 DNA reads TGCGCCAGCAGCCAAGACTTCCTGGGGGCGAACACTGAAGCTTTCTTT.